This is a list of T cell receptor beta chains from one sample in a study of blood T cell repertoires in COVID-19. Sequenced by immunoSEQ multiplex PCR; TCRdb stores in-frame clones only, minus some. The sample holds roughly 150,000 clones; 80% to 90% are singletons and the top ten take around 7%. Sequenced: PBMCs or T cells enriched from blood (not recorded which). The source is a man in his fifties or sixties who had recovered from COVID-19. CDR3s leave out the opening cysteine and the closing phenylalanine or tryptophan. Size is stated for part of the rows, as once, few or many counts, or as a class when the clone is expanded.

-	TRBV5-1	TRBJ2-3	ASSSAGGRTDTQY
few	TRBV6-5	TRBJ1-2	ASSYGWGGRDGYT
-	TRBV5-1	TRBJ2-7	ASSLVLAGGPSYEQY
-	TRBV3-1/TRBV3-2	TRBJ2-1	ASSQRGGAKNEQF
-	TRBV19	TRBJ1-1	ASSLRGEVAEAF
-	TRBV5-4	TRBJ1-1	ASSFRGQVTEAF
-	TRBV18	TRBJ2-5	ASSPTKQETQY
-	TRBV5-6	TRBJ1-2	ASSYSNRANYGYT
-	TRBV19	TRBJ1-1	ASSINQGNTEAF
-	TRBV7-7	TRBJ2-5	ASSLASTGEGAQY
-	TRBV19	TRBJ1-2	ASSISDYGYT